One and the same sample provided the 7 T cell receptor beta chains below, sequenced in a study of cytomegalovirus exposure and HLA in healthy donors. A multiplex PCR was run with 60 Vbeta primers and 13 Jbeta primers. Using immunoSEQ multiplex PCR, the repertoire was profiled, and TCRdb retains in-frame clones only, with some absent. Here the sample spans 110,000 to 150,000 clones, roughly 70% being singletons. Material for sequencing was PBMCs. The receptors stem from a man between 18 and 35 years old in good health and CMV-seropositive.

This clone is a singleton in its sample. The V and J genes are TRBV30 and TRBJ1-5; possible D gene TRBD1, 6 bases. Germline CDR1 is GTSNPN and CDR2 is SVGIG (reference sequence). V lost 1 base to trimming and J lost 5 bases, with 9 bases between them. The CDR3 length is 13 residues. The CDR3 region has the DNA TGTGCCTGGAGTGACCAGGGGCATCAGCCCCAGCATTTT. This encodes CAWSDQGHQPQHF.

The V gene is TRBV19, the J gene TRBJ1-6, with D unclear. The CDR3 spans 15 residues. Germline CDR1 is LNHDA and CDR2 is SQIVND (reference sequence). V was cut by 2 bases and J by 9 bases, with 14 bases left in between. CDR3 DNA: TGTGCCAGTAGTATACCCCGACCCTCGGGTTCACCCCTCCACTTT. This gives the protein CASSIPRPSGSPLHF.

The chain employs TRBV19 and TRBJ2-1; TRBD2 might be the D (7 bases). CDR1 is LNHDA, CDR2 SQIVND, per germline (reference sequence). V was pared by 7 bases and J by 8 bases, with 18 bases between. This CDR3 is 14 amino acids long. As DNA, the CDR3 is TGTGCCAGTAATCCGCGGGGGAGGGGGTATGAGCAGTTCTTC. It specifies CASNPRGRGYEQFF.

This clone was found once. V usage is TRBV7-9 and J usage is TRBJ2-2; maybe TRBD2 (6 bases). The CDR3 is 13 residues long. Trimming removed 3 bases from V and 5 bases from J, with 7 bases in between. Germline V gives CDR1 SEHNR, CDR2 FQNEAQ (reference sequence). The CDR3 bases are TGTGCCAGCAGCTTGGCGGGAACCGGGGAGCTGTTTTTT. As protein: CASSLAGTGELFF. Combining the CDR3 with reference TRBV7-9 and TRBJ2-2 gives the whole variable domain DTGVSQNPRHKITKRGQNVTFRCDPISEHNRLYWYRQTLGQGPEFLTYFQNEAQLEKSRLLSDRFSAERPKGSFSTLEIQRTEQGDSAMYLCASSLAGTGELFFGEGSRLTVL.

The chain combines TRBV6-6 with TRBJ2-5; 8 nucleotides agree with TRBD2. The CDR3 loop spans 14 amino acids. CDR1 is MNHNY and CDR2 is SVGAGI in the germline V gene (reference sequence). V dropped 1 base and J dropped 4; count of bases not matched to a gene: 2. The chain's CDR3 is CASSYLGLVETQYF. The CDR3 DNA reads as TGTGCCAGCAGTTACTTGGGACTAGTAGAGACCCAGTACTTC.

CDR3 sequence reads: CASSLRTGSSSYNEQFF. The CDR3 region has the DNA TGTGCCAGCAGCCTCCGAACAGGTTCTAGCTCCTACAATGAGCAGTTCTTC. J is TRBJ2-1 and V is TRBV7-2; possibly TRBD1 for D (5 bases). Germline V CDR1 and CDR2: SGHTA, FQGNSA. This CDR3 is built from 17 residues. With 5 bases removed from V and 0 bases from J, the gap between germline ends came to 17 bases.

This clone was seen a handful of times. The chain carries TRBV5-1 and TRBJ2-7; a possible D gene is TRBD1 (5 bases). Trimming removed 2 bases at V and 0 bases at J, with 12 bases between. CDR1 and CDR2 from the germline V gene are SGHRS and YFSETQ. The CDR3 runs 15 residues. CDR3 loop: CASSLDTGFSYEQYF. The CDR3 nucleotides read TGCGCCAGCAGCTTAGATACAGGATTCTCCTACGAGCAGTACTTC.